This TCR beta chain was documented in a study of T-cell memory formation after mild COVID-19. General study findings and limits: A subset of responding clones appeared in pre-infection memory, suggesting cross-reactive memory joined. Day 15 to 85 contracting clones showed balanced CD4/CD8; later expanders leaned CD4+.

With regard to this clonotype: Its antigen is still unknown.

One entry per CDR3 protein results from TCRdb running MiXCR on the 5' RACE reads. The profile shows hundreds of thousands of distinct CDR3 sequences, approximately 15% of them singletons. The receptor comes from a young man who had mild COVID-19 (a few samples of this study predate the infection). Cell type and time point are not known. The sequenced sample consisted of PBMCs or a T cell subset sorted from them (not recorded which).

CDR3 region: CATSDRPLGGYTF. As DNA, the CDR3 is TGTGCCACCAGTGACCGACCCCTTGGTGGCTACACCTTC. The rearrangement joins TRBV24-1 to TRBJ1-2, with D unclear. V gave up 4 bases and J gave up 7 bases, with 12 bases separating them. CDR1 and CDR2 from the germline V gene are KGHDR and SFDVKD. The CDR3 is 13 amino acids.